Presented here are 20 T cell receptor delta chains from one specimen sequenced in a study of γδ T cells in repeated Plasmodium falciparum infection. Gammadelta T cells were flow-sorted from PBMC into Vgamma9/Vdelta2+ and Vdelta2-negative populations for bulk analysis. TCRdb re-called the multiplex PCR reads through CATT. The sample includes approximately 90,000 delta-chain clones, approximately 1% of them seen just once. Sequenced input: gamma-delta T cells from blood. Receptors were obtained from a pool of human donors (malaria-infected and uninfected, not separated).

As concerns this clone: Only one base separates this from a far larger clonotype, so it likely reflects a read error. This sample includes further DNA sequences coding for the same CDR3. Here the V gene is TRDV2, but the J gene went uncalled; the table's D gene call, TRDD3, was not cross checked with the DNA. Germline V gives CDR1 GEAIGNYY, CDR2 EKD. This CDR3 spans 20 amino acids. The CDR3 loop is CACDHTRQKLGDRYTDKLIF. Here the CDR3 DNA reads TGTGCCTGTGATCACACCCGCCAGAAACTGGGGGATCGGTACACCGATAAGCTCATCTTT.

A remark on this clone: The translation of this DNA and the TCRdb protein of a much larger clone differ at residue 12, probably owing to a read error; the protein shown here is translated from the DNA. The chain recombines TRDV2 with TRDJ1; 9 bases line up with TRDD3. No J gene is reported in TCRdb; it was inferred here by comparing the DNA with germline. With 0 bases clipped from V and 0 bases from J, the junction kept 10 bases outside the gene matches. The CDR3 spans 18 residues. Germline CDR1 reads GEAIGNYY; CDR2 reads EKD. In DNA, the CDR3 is TGTGCCTGTGACACCCTTGTTACTGGGGGACCTCACACCGATAAACTCATCTTT. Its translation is CACDTLVTGGPHTDKLIF.

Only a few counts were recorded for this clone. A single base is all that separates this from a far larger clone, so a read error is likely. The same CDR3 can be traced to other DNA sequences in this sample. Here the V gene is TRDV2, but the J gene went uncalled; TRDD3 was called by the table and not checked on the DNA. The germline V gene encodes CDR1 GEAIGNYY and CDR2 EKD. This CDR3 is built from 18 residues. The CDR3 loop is CACDTARLWGHNVKKLIF. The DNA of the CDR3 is TGTGCCTGTGACACCGCGAGATTGTGGGGGCACAATGTCAAAAAACTCATCTTC.

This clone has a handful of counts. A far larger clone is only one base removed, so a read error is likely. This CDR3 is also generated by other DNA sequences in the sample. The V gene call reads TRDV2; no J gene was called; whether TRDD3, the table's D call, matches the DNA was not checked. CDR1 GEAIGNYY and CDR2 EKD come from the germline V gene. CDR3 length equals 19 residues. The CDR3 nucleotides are TGTGCCTGTGACACGGGTACTGGGGGACCTCCTTTGTACACCGATAAGCTCATCTTT. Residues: CACDTGTGGPPLYTDKLIF.

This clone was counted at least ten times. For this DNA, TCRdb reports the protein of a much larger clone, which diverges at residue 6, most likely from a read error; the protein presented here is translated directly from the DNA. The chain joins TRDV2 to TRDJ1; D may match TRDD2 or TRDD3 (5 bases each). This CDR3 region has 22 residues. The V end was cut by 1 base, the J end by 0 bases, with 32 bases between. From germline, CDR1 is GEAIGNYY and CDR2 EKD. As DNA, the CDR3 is TGTGCCTGTGACACTGCTTCCAGGGGGTCAGTACCGGTTTATCTAGACACCGATAAACTCATCTTT. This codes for CACDTASRGSVPVYLDTDKLIF.

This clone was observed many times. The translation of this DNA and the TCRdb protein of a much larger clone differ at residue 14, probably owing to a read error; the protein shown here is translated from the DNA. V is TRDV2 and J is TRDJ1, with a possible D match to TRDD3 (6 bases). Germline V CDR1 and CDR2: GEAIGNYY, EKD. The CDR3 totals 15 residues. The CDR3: CACDTVGGYTDKLTF. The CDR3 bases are TGTGCCTGTGACACCGTGGGGGGTTACACCGATAAACTCACCTTT.

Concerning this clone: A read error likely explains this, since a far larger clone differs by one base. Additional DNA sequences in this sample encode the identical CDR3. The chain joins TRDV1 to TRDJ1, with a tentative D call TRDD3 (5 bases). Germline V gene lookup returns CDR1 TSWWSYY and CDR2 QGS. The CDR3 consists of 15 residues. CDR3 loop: CAKGRGTGSTDKLIF. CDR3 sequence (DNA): TGTGCCAAAGGGCGGGGAACCGGCTCCACCGATAAGCTCATCTTT.

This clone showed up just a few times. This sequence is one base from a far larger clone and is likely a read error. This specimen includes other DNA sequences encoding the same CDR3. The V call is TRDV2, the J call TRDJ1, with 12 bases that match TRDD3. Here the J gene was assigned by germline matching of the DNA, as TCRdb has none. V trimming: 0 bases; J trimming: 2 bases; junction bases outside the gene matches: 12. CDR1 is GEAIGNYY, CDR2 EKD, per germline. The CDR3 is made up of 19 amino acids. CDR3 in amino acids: CACDTLPPGGYGSTDKLIF. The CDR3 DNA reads TGTGCCTGTGACACCCTGCCTCCTGGGGGATACGGAAGTACCGATAAACTCATCTTT.

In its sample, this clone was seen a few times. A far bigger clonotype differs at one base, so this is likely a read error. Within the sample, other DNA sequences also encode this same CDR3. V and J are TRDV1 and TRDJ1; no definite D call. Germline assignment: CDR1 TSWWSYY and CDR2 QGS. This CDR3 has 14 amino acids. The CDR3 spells CALGEPDPLLKLIF. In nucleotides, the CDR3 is TGTGCTCTTGGAGAACCGGATCCTTTGCTGAAACTCATCTTT.

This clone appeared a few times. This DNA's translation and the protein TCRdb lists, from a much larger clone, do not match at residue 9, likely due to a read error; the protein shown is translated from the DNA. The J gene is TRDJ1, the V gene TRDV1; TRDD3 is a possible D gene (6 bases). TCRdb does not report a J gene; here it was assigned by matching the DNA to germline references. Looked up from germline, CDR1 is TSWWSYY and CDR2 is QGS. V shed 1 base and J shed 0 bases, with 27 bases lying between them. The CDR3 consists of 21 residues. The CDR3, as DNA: TGTGCTCTTGGGGAACGAACCTACCCCCGGGGGACCTACTCGTACACCGATAAACTCATCTTT. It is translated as CALGERTYPRGTYSYTDKLIF.

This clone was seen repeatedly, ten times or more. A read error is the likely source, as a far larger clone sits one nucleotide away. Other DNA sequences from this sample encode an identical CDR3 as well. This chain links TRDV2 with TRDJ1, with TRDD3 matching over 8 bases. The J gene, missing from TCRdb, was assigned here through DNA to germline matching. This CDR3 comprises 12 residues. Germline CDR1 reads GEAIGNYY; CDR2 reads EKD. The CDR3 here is CACDREGYGLIF. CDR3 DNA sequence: TGCGCCTGTGACAGAGAGGGATACGGACTCATCTTT.

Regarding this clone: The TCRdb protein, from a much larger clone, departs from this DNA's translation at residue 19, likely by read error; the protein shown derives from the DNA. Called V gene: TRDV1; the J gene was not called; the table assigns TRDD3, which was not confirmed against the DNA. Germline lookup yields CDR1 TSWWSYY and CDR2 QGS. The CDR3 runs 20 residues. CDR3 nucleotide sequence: TGTGCTCTTGGGGAACACCCTTCGAAGCGTCCTTCAGATCACACCGATAAACTCACCTTT. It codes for CALGEHPSKRPSDHTDKLTF.

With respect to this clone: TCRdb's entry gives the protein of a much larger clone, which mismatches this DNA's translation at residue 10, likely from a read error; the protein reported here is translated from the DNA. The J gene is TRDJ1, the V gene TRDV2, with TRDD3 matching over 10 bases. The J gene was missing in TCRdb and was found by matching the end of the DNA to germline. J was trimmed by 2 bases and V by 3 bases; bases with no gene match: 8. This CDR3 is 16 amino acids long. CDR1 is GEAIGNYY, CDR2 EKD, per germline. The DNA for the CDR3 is TGTGCCTGTGACCCATTACTGGGGGATGCTACCGATAAACTCATCTTT. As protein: CACDPLLGDATDKLIF.

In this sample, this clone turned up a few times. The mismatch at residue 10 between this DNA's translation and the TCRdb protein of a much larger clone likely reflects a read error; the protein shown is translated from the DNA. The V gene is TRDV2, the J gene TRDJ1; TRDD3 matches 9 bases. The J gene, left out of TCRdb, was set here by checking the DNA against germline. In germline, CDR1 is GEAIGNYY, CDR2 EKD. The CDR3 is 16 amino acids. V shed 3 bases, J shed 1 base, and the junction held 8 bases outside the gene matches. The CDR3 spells CACDAMGDSPTDKLIF. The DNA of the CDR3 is TGTGCCTGTGACGCGATGGGGGATAGCCCCACCGATAAACTCATCTTT.

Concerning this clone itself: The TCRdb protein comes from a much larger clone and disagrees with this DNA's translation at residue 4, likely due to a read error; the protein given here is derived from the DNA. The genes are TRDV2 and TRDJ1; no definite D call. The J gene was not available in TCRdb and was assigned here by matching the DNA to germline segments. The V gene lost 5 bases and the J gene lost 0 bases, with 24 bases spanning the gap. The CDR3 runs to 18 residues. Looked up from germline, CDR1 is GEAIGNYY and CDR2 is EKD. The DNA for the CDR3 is TGTGCCTGTGCCCAATTCTCGAGGTATCACCCTTACACCGATAAACTCATCTTT. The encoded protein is CACAQFSRYHPYTDKLIF.

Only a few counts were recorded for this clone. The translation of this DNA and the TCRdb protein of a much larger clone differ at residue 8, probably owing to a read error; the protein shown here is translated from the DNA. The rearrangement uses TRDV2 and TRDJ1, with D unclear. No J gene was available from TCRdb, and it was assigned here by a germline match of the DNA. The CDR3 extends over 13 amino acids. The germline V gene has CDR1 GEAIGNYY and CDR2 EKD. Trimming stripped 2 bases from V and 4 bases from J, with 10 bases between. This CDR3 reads CACDSVGFDKLIF. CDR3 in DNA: TGTGCCTGTGACAGTGTAGGATTCGATAAACTCATCTTT.

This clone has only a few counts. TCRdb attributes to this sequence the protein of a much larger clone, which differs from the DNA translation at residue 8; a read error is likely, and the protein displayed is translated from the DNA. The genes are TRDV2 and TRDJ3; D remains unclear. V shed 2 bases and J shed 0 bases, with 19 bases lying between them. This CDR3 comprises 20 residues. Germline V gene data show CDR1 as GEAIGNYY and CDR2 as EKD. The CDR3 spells CACDSLRRTLSSWDTRQMFF. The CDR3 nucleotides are TGTGCCTGTGACAGTCTGAGGAGGACCCTCAGCTCCTGGGACACCCGACAGATGTTTTTC.

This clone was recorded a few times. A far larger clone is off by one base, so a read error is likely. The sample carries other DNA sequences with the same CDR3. The CDR3 reads CALGEWDPTTGGDTDKLIF. DNA for the CDR3: TGTGCTCTTGGGGAATGGGACCCAACGACAGGGGGGGACACCGATAAACTCATCTTT. The rearrangement links TRDV1 to TRDJ1; possible D gene TRDD3, 5 bases. The J gene is absent in TCRdb and was assigned here via DNA matching to germline. The CDR3 consists of 19 residues. CDR1 is TSWWSYY, CDR2 QGS, per germline. Deletions cut 2 bases from V and 0 bases from J, with 22 bases between.

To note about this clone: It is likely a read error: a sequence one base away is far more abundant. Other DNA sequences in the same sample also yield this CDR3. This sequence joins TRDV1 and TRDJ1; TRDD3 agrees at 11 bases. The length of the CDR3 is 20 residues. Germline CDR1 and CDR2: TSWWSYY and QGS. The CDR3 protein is CALGEPSWCTGGYCADKLIF. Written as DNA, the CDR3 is TGTGCTCTTGGGGAACCTAGCTGGTGTACTGGGGGATATTGCGCCGATAAGCTCATCTTT.

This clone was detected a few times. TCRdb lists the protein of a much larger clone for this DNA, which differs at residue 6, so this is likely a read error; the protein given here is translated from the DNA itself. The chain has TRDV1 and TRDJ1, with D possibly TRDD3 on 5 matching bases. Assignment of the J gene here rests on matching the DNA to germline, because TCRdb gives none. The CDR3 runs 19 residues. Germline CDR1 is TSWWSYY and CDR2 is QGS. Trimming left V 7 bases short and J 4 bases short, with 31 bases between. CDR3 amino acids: CALALSPLYGTERIDKLIF. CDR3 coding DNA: TGTGCTCTTGCCCTCTCACCCTTATACGGGACTGAGCGTATCGATAAACTCATCTTT.